This is a list of T cell receptor beta chains from one sample in a study of response to subunit inactivated influenza vaccine. TCRdb re-called the RT-PCR reads through MiXCR, storing one row per CDR3 protein. The table includes around 520,000 distinct CDR3 sequences, 12% detected once. This sample comprised PBMCs from blood, obtained on the day of vaccination. Receptor source: a man over 45 who received an inactivated influenza vaccine. The CDR3 runs from the conserved cysteine through the conserved F or W. Each record gives: D gene, V gene, clone size, J gene, CDR3 DNA, CDR3 protein. D genes are given only for firm matches. For some rows the clone size is stated as once, few or many, or as a class when expanded; others skip it.

d_gene: .
v_gene: TRBV7-8
abundance: .
j_gene: TRBJ1-5
CDR3nt: TGTGCCAGCAGCTTAGGGGGGTCAGGCAATCAGCCCCAGCATTTT
CDR3aa: CASSLGGSGNQPQHF

d_gene: .
v_gene: TRBV7-2
abundance: .
j_gene: TRBJ2-2
CDR3nt: TGTGCCAGCAGCTTATTAGTAACCGCCACCGGGGAGCTGTTTTTT
CDR3aa: CASSLLVTATGELFF

d_gene: .
v_gene: TRBV2
abundance: .
j_gene: TRBJ2-5
CDR3nt: TGTGCCAGCAGTGAACGGTCGTCCCAGTACTTC
CDR3aa: CASSERSSQYF

d_gene: TRBD1
v_gene: TRBV11-2
abundance: few
j_gene: TRBJ1-4
CDR3nt: TGTGCCAGCAGCTTTGGACAGGCAGGAAAACTGTTTTTT
CDR3aa: CASSFGQAGKLFF

d_gene: .
v_gene: TRBV18
abundance: .
j_gene: TRBJ2-3
CDR3nt: TGTGCCAGCTCACCGGATATGCGTAATACGCAGTATTTT
CDR3aa: CASSPDMRNTQYF

d_gene: .
v_gene: TRBV9
abundance: .
j_gene: TRBJ2-5
CDR3nt: TGTGCCAGCAGCGCCCAAACAGGGATATGGGAGACCCAGTACTTC
CDR3aa: CASSAQTGIWETQYF

d_gene: TRBD2
v_gene: TRBV19
abundance: .
j_gene: TRBJ2-5
CDR3nt: TGTGCCAGTAGTATAGAGACTAGCGGGGGAACCCAAGAGACCCAGTACTTC
CDR3aa: CASSIETSGGTQETQYF

d_gene: TRBD1
v_gene: TRBV25-1
abundance: .
j_gene: TRBJ2-7
CDR3nt: TGTGCCAGCAGTAACAGGGGACGGTACGAGCAGTACTTC
CDR3aa: CASSNRGRYEQYF

d_gene: TRBD1
v_gene: TRBV11-2
abundance: few
j_gene: TRBJ2-1
CDR3nt: TGTGCCAGCAGCGTAAACTCCGGGACAGAAACCTACAATGAGCAGTTCTTC
CDR3aa: CASSVNSGTETYNEQFF

d_gene: .
v_gene: TRBV7-2
abundance: few
j_gene: TRBJ2-7
CDR3nt: TGTGCCAGCAGCTTTAGTTTCATAGGGGGTGCCTCCTACGAGCAGTACTTC
CDR3aa: CASSFSFIGGASYEQYF

d_gene: .
v_gene: TRBV7-9
abundance: few
j_gene: TRBJ2-7
CDR3nt: TGTGCCAGCAGCCCCGTGGGGCAGCCCTACGAGCAGTACTTC
CDR3aa: CASSPVGQPYEQYF

d_gene: .
v_gene: TRBV5-5
abundance: many
j_gene: TRBJ1-2
CDR3nt: TGTGCCAGCAGCTTGGCTGGAGTAGCTACCTATGGCTACACCTTC
CDR3aa: CASSLAGVATYGYTF

d_gene: .
v_gene: TRBV9
abundance: .
j_gene: TRBJ2-3
CDR3nt: TGTGCCAGCAGCGACCATACAGGTCAAGCCCCAGATGCCACAGATACGCAGTATTTT
CDR3aa: CASSDHTGQAPDATDTQYF